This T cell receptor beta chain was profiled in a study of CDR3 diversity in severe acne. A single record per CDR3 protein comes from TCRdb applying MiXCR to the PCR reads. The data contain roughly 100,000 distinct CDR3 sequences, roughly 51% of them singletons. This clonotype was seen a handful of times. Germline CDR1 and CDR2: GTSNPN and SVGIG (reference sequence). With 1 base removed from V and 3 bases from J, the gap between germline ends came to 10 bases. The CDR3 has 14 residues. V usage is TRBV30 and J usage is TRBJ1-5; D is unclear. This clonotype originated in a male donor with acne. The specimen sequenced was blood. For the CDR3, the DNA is TGTGCCTGGAGTGGCACATCCTTCAATCAGCCCCAGCATTTT. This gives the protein CAWSGTSFNQPQHF.